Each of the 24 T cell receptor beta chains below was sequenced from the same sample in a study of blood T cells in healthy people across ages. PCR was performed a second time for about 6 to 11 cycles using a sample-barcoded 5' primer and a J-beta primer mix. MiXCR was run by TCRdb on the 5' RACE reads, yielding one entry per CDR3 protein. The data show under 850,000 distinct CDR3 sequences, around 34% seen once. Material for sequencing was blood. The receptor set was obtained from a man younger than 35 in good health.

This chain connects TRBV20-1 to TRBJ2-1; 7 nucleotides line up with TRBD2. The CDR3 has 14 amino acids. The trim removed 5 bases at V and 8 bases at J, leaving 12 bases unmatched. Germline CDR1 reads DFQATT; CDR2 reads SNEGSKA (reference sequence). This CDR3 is CSALRGGLRHEQFF. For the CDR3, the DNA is TGCAGTGCTCTAAGGGGAGGGCTCAGACATGAGCAGTTCTTC.

In DNA form, the CDR3 reads TGTGCCAGCAGCCAACTGTTAGCCGGGACAGCCTCCTACGAGCAGTACTTC. Protein sequence: CASSQLLAGTASYEQYF. The chain recombines TRBV4-2 with TRBJ2-7, with 7 bases matching TRBD1. After removal of 2 bases from V and 0 bases from J, the junction contained 10 bases not matched to a gene. Germline-derived CDR1 and CDR2 are LGHNA and YNFKEQ. The CDR3 has 17 residues.

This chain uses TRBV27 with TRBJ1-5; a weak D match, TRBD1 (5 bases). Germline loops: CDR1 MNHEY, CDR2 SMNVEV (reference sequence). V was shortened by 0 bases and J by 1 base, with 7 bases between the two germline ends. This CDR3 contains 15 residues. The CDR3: CASSLSGDSNQPQHF. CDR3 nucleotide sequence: TGTGCCAGCAGTTTATCAGGGGACAGCAATCAGCCCCAGCATTTT.

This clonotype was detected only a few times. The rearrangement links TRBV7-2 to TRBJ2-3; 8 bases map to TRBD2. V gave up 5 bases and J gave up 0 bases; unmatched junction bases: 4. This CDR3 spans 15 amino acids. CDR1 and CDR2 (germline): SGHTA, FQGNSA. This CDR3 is CASSRLASSTDTQYF. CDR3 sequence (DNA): TGTGCCAGCAGCCGACTAGCGTCTAGCACAGATACGCAGTATTTT.

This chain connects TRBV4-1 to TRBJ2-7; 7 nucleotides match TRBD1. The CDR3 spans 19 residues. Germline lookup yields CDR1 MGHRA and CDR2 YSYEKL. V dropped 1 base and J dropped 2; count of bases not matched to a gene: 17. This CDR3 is CASSQVGGRGRDRPYEQYF. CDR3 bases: TGCGCCAGCAGCCAAGTAGGTGGTCGAGGCCGGGACAGACCCTACGAGCAGTACTTC.

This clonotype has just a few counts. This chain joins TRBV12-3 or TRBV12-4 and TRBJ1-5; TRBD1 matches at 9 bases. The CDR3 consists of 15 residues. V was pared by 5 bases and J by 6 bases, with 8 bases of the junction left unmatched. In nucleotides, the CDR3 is TGTGCCAGCAGTCCTCGACAGGGGGTCGGTCAGCCCCAGCATTTT. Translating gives CASSPRQGVGQPQHF.

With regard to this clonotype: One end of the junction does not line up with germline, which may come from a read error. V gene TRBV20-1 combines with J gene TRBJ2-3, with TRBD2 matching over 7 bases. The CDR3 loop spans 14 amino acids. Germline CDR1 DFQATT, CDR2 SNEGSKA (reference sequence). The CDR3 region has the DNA TGCAGTGCTAGCAGGCGGGAGCCCACACATACGCAGTATTTT. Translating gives CSASRREPTHTQYF.

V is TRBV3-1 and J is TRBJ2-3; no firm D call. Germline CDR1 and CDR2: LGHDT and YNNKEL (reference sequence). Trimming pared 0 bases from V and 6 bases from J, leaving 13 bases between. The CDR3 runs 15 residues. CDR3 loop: CASSQESGIADTQYF. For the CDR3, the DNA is TGTGCCAGCAGCCAAGAGTCCGGCATAGCTGATACGCAGTATTTT.

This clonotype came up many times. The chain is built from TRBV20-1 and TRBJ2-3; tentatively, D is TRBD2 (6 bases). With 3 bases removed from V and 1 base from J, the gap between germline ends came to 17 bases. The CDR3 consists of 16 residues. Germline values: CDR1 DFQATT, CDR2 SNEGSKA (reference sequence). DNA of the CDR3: TGCAGTGCTAGGCCCCGGGGGAGGCTAGGCACAGATACGCAGTATTTT. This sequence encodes CSARPRGRLGTDTQYF.

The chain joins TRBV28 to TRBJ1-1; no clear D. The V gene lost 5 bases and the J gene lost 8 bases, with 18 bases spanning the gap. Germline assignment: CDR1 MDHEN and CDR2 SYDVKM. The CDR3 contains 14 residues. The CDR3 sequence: CASSPQPAAAEAFF. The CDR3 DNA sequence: TGTGCCAGCAGTCCACAACCAGCGGCGGCCGAAGCTTTCTTT.

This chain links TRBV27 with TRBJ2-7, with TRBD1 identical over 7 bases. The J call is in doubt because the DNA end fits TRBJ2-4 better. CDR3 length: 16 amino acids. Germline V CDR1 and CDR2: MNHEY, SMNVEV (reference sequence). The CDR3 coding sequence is TGTGCCAGCAGTTTAGCCAGGGGGTCCTCCAAAAACATTCAGTACTTC. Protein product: CASSLARGSSKNIQYF.

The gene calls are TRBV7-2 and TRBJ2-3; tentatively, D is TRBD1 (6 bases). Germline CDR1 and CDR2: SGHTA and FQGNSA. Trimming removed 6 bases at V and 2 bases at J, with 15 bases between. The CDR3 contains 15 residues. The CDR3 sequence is CASSYRASFTDTQYF. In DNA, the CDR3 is TGTGCCAGCAGTTACAGGGCGAGCTTCACAGATACGCAGTATTTT.

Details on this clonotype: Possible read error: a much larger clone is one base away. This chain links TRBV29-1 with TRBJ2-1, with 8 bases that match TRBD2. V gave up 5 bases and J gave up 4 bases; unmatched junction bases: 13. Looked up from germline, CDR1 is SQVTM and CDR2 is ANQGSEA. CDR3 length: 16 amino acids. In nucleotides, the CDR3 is TGCAGCGTTAAGCCCCCCATTAGCGGGGCTTACAATGAGCAGTTCTTC. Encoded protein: CSVKPPISGAYNEQFF.

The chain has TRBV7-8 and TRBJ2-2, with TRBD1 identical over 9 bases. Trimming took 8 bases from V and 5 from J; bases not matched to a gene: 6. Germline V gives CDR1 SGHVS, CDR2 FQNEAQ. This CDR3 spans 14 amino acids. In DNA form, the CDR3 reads TGTGCCAGCGTGGGACAGGGCTTTACCGGGGAGCTGTTTTTT. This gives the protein CASVGQGFTGELFF. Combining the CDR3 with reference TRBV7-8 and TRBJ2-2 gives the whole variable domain GAGVSQSPRYKVAKRGQDVALRCDPISGHVSLFWYQQALGQGPEFLTYFQNEAQLDKSGLPSDRFFAERPEGSVSTLKIQRTQQEDSAVYLCASVGQGFTGELFFGEGSRLTVL.

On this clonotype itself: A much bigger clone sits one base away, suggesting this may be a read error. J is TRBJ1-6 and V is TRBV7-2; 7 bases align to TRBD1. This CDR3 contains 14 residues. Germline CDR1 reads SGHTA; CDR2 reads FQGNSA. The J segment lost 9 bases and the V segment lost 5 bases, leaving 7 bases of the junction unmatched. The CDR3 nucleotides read TGTGCCAGCAGCCCGGACAGGACGGGTTCACCCCTCCACTTT. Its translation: CASSPDRTGSPLHF.

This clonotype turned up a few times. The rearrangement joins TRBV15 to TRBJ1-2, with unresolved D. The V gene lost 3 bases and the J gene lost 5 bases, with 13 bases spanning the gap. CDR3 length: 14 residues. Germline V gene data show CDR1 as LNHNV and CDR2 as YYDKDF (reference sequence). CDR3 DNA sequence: TGTGCCACCAGCAGCGGACGGGGAGGATATGGCTACACCTTC. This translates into CATSSGRGGYGYTF. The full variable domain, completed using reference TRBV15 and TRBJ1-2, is DAMVIQNPRYQVTQFGKPVTLSCSQTLNHNVMYWYQQKSSQAPKLLFHYYDKDFNNEADTPDNFQSRRPNTSFCFLDIRSPGLGDTAMYLCATSSGRGGYGYTFGSGTRLTVV.

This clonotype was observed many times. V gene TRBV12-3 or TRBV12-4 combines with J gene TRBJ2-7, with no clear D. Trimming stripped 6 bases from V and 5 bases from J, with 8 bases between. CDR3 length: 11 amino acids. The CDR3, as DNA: TGTGCCAGCAGCTTCCGTAACGAGCAGTACTTC. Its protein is CASSFRNEQYF.

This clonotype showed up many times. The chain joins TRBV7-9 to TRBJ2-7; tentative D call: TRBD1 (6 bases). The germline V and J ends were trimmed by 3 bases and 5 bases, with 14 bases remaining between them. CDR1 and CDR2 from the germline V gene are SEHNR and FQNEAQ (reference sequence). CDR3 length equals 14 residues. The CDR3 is CASSLVTGIDEQYF. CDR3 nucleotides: TGTGCCAGCAGCTTGGTAACAGGGATAGACGAGCAGTACTTC.

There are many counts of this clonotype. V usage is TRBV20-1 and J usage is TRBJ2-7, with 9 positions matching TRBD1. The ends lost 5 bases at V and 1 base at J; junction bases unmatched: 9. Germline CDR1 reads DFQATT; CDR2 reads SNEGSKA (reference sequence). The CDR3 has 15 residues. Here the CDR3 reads CSARDRTGDSYEQYF. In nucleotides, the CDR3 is TGCAGTGCTCGCGACCGGACAGGGGATTCCTACGAGCAGTACTTC.

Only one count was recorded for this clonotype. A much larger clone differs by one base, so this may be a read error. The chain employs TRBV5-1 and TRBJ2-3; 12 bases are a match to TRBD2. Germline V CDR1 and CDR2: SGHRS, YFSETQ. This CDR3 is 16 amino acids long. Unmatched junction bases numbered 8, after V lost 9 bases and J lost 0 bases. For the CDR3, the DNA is TGCGCCACAGGACTAGCGGGGCCCACTAGCACAGATACGCAGTATTTT. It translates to CATGLAGPTSTDTQYF.

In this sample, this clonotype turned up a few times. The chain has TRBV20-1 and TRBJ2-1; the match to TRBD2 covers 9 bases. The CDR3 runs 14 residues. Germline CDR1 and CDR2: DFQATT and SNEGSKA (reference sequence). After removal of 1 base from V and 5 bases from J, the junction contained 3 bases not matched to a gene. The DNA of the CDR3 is TGCAGTGCTAGAGGGCCTAGCGGGGACAATGAGCAGTTCTTC. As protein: CSARGPSGDNEQFF.

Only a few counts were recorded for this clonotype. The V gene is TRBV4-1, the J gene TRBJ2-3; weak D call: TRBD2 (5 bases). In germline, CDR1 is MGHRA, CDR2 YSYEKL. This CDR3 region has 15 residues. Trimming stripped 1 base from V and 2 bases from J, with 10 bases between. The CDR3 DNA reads TGCGCCAGCAGCCAAGGACGGACTGACACAGATACGCAGTATTTT. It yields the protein CASSQGRTDTDTQYF.

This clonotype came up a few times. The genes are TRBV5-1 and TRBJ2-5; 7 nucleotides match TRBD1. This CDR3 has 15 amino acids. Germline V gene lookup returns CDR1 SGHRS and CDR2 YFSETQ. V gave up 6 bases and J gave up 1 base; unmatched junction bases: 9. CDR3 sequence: CASKGTDLLQETQYF. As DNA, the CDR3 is TGCGCCAGCAAAGGGACAGACCTCCTCCAAGAGACCCAGTACTTC.

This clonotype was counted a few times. CDR3 in DNA: TGTGCCAGCAGTCACAATGAGCAGTTCTTC. Encoded protein: CASSHNEQFF. The rearrangement links TRBV6-2 or TRBV6-3 to TRBJ2-1, with D uncertain. V lost 5 bases to trimming and J lost 5 bases, with 1 base between them. The length of the CDR3 is 10 residues. Germline V gene lookup returns CDR1 MNHEY and CDR2 SVGEGT.